This is a list of T cell receptor beta chains from one sample in a study of blood T cells in healthy people across ages. TCRdb independently ran MiXCR on the 5' RACE reads; one entry per CDR3 protein. There are around 1,800,000 distinct CDR3 sequences in the sample; about 39% occur only once, and under 25% lies in the top ten. Sequencing was done on a sample of blood. These receptors all stem from a human donor in good health. CDR3s include the opening cysteine and the closing phenylalanine or tryptophan. D genes are given only for firm matches. The size entry is marked missing in some rows and otherwise reads once, few, many or a size class.

size	V	D	J	CDR3	DNA
.	TRBV19	TRBD2	TRBJ2-4	CASSSGASGGTIQYF	TGTGCCAGTAGCTCGGGAGCTAGCGGGGGTACCATTCAGTACTTC
few	TRBV29-1	TRBD2	TRBJ2-3	CSGRTSGADTQYF	TGCAGCGGCCGGACTAGCGGGGCAGATACGCAGTATTTT
few	TRBV7-9	.	TRBJ1-2	CASSLGAAYGYGYTF	TGTGCCAGCAGCTTAGGGGCAGCCTATGGTTATGGCTACACCTTC
few	TRBV12-3/TRBV12-4	.	TRBJ1-2	CASSLSLRAVRGGYTF	TGTGCCAGCAGTTTGTCGTTAAGAGCCGTCAGGGGCGGCTACACCTTC
.	TRBV19	.	TRBJ2-3	CASSIGGASRGTDTQYF	TGTGCCAGTAGTATCGGCGGGGCCAGCAGGGGGACAGATACGCAGTATTTT
.	TRBV6-2/TRBV6-3	.	TRBJ2-5	CASRQSLQETRYF	TGTGCCAGCAGACAGTCGTTACAAGAGACCCGGTACTTC
.	TRBV3-1	.	TRBJ2-4	CASSQAGTKNIQYF	TGTGCCAGCAGCCAAGCAGGGACCAAAAACATTCAGTACTTC
few	TRBV10-3	TRBD1	TRBJ2-1	CAIMGQGSYNEQFF	TGTGCCATCATGGGACAGGGCTCCTACAATGAGCAGTTCTTC
.	TRBV11-2	.	TRBJ2-6	CASSLGPGAGAKVLTF	TGTGCCAGCAGCTTAGGCCCAGGGGCTGGGGCCAAAGTCCTGACTTTC
.	TRBV4-2	.	TRBJ1-2	CASSQDGGQTGGYTF	TGTGCCAGCAGCCAAGATGGCGGACAGACTGGTGGCTACACCTTC
few	TRBV4-2	.	TRBJ2-3	CASSQDRLPDFTSTDTQYF	TGTGCCAGCAGCCAAGATCGGCTCCCGGACTTTACTAGCACAGATACGCAGTATTTT
.	TRBV7-6	.	TRBJ2-7	CASSKGAGDYEQYF	TGTGCCAGCAGCAAAGGGGCAGGGGACTACGAGCAGTACTTC
few	TRBV20-1	TRBD1	TRBJ2-1	CSAQDRGVDEQFF	TGCAGTGCCCAGGACAGGGGGGTGGATGAGCAGTTCTTC
.	TRBV10-3	.	TRBJ2-3	CAITPRGAVTDTQYF	TGTGCCATCACGCCGAGGGGGGCGGTCACAGATACGCAGTATTTT
many	TRBV7-9	TRBD1	TRBJ1-2	CASSSGTGSYGYTF	TGTGCCAGCAGCTCAGGGACAGGCTCCTATGGCTACACCTTC
few	TRBV25-1	.	TRBJ2-7	CASTPDLSYHEQYF	TGTGCCAGCACGCCGGACCTCTCCTACCACGAGCAGTACTTC
.	TRBV20-1	.	TRBJ1-3	CSARDHRAFSGNTIYF	TGCAGTGCTAGAGATCACAGGGCCTTCTCTGGAAACACCATATATTTT
once	TRBV12-3/TRBV12-4	.	TRBJ1-1	CASSFHQGSEAFF	TGTGCCAGCAGTTTTCATCAGGGGAGTGAAGCTTTCTTT
few	TRBV12-3/TRBV12-4	.	TRBJ1-2	CASTNPKGNGYTF	TGTGCCAGCACCAATCCTAAGGGAAATGGCTACACCTTC
.	TRBV4-2	TRBD1	TRBJ2-3	CASSQDLGGGDTQYF	TGTGCCAGCAGCCAAGATTTAGGGGGCGGTGATACGCAGTATTTT
few	TRBV9	TRBD2	TRBJ2-1	CASSVGTSGAPADEQFF	TGTGCCAGCAGCGTAGGGACTAGCGGGGCCCCTGCGGATGAGCAGTTCTTC
.	TRBV7-2	.	TRBJ1-2	CASSPKSGPGLFSYTF	TGTGCCAGCAGCCCCAAGTCGGGACCGGGCCTCTTCAGCTACACCTTC
.	TRBV16	.	TRBJ1-6	CASSRGEPVYSPLHF	TGTGCCAGCAGCCGGGGGGAGCCCGTTTATTCACCCCTCCACTTT